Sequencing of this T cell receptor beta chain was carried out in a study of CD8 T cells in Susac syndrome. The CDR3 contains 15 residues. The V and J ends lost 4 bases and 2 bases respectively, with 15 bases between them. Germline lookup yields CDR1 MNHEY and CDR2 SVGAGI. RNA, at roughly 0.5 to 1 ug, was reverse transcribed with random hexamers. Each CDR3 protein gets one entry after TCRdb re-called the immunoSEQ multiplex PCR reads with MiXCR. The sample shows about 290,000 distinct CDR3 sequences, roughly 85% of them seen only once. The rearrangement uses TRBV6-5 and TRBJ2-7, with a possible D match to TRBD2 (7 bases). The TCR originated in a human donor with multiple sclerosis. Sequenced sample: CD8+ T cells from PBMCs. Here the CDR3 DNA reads TGTGCCAGCAGTTTGGGGGGCGGGAGCACCTACGAGCAGTACTTC. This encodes CASSLGGGSTYEQYF.